This T cell receptor (beta chain) was retrieved from a study of T cells in Graves' hyperthyroidism and ophthalmopathy. V lost 1 base to trimming and J lost 5 bases, with 4 bases between them. The CDR3 has 12 amino acids. Germline lookup yields CDR1 SGHDT and CDR2 YYEEEE. The CDR3 regions of TCR beta were amplified from RNA transcripts. First-round RT-PCR of the TCR CDR3 relied on the HTBI primer set. Via MiXCR, TCRdb re-called the multiplex PCR reads, giving one row per CDR3 protein. The sample records around 440,000 distinct CDR3 sequences, around 16% being singletons. Whole-study findings and limits: Clonotypes that were expanded in thyroid above 0.001 mostly appeared in blood too.

The sample holds many counts of this clonotype. Antigen specificity is unknown. The rearrangement uses TRBV5-6 and TRBJ2-1; no clear D gene. The sample comprised blood. This TCR was sampled from a woman under 30 with Graves' hyperthyroidism. The CDR3 nucleotides read TGTGCCAGCAGCTTGATTCACAATGAGCAGTTCTTC. This encodes CASSLIHNEQFF.